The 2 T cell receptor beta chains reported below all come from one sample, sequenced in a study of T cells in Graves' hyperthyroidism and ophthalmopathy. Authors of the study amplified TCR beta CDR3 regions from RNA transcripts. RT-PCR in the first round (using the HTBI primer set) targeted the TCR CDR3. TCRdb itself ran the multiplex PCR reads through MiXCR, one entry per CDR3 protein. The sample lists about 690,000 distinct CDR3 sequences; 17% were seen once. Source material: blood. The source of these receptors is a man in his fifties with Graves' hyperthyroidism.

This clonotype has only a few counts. The CDR3: CASSRAANSYEQYF. The CDR3, as DNA: TGTGCCAGCTCTCGGGCAGCGAACTCCTACGAGCAGTACTTC. The chain couples TRBV18 to TRBJ2-7; no reliable D call. Per the germline V gene, CDR1 is KGHSH and CDR2 is LQKENI. Trimming pared 6 bases from V and 0 bases from J, leaving 12 bases between. The CDR3 runs 14 residues.

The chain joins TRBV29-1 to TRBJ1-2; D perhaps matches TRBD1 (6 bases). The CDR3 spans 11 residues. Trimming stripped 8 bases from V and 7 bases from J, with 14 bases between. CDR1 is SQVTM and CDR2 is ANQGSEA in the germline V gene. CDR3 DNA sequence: TGCAGCCCGTACAGGGAGGGTGGCTACACCTTC. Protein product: CSPYREGGYTF.